The next 20 T cell receptor beta chains were all read from a single sample in a study of blood T cell dynamics during melanoma immunotherapy. Using immunoSEQ multiplex PCR, the repertoire was profiled, and TCRdb retains in-frame clones only, with some absent. The table has roughly 10,000 clones, roughly 85% seen once; the top ten hold 19%. The time point was: pre-treatment baseline. The sample here was blood, taken from a patient treated with checkpoint blockade. Receptors originate from a human donor with melanoma.

This clone is a singleton in its sample. V is TRBV21-1 and J is TRBJ1-3. TRBV21-1 counts as a pseudogene. The CDR3 loop spans 14 amino acids. CDR3 in amino acids: CASSIHGSGNTIYF. The DNA for the CDR3 is TGTGCCAGCAGCATCCACGGCTCTGGAAACACCATATATTTT.

In its sample, this clone ranks as large. This chain uses TRBV7-6 with TRBJ2-3, with 10 bases lining up with TRBD2. This CDR3 is built from 18 residues. The V and J ends lost 1 base and 6 bases, in that order; junction bases with no gene match: 13. Germline CDR1 reads SGHVS; CDR2 reads FNYEAQ. The CDR3 nucleotides are TGTGCCAGCAGCTTAGTCCCCAGCGGGAGGGCCCAGGACGATACGCAGTATTTT. This codes for CASSLVPSGRAQDDTQYF. Drawing the rest from reference TRBV7-6 and TRBJ2-3, the complete variable domain is GAGVSQSPRYKVTKRGQDVALRCDPISGHVSLYWYRQALGQGPEFLTYFNYEAQQDKSGLPNDRFSAERPEGSISTLTIQRTEQRDSAMYRCASSLVPSGRAQDDTQYFGPGTRLTVL.

The chain has TRBV7-3 and TRBJ2-1; D is ambiguous. The CDR3 sequence is 17 residues long. The V and J ends lost 2 bases and 4 bases respectively, with 18 bases between them. Germline assignment: CDR1 SGHTA and CDR2 FQGTGA. CDR3 protein: CASSLDDGLGTYNEQFF. The CDR3 bases are TGTGCCAGCAGCTTAGACGATGGCCTAGGAACATACAATGAGCAGTTCTTC.

V is TRBV6-6 and J is TRBJ2-5; no firm D call. The V end was cut by 0 bases, the J end by 1 base, with 12 bases between. Germline CDR1 and CDR2: MNHNY and SVGAGI (reference sequence). CDR3 length equals 16 residues. CDR3 sequence reads: CASSYSLSSIQETQYF. The CDR3 bases are TGTGCCAGCAGTTACTCACTATCTAGTATCCAAGAGACCCAGTACTTC.

V gene TRBV11-2 combines with J gene TRBJ2-5; D is uncertain. In germline, CDR1 is SGHAT, CDR2 FQNNGV. This CDR3 has 15 amino acids. V gave up 1 base and J gave up 2 bases, with 11 bases separating them. DNA of the CDR3: TGTGCCAGCAGCTTAGTGAATGCATGGCAAGAGACCCAGTACTTC. It yields the protein CASSLVNAWQETQYF.

The chain joins TRBV5-1 to TRBJ1-5, with 7 nucleotides matching TRBD1. This CDR3 is 17 amino acids long. The germline CDR1 and CDR2 sequences are SGHRS and YFSETQ. V gave up 2 bases and J gave up 2 bases; unmatched junction bases: 10. In DNA form, the CDR3 reads TGCGCCAGCAGCTTACCGGGACAGCCAGGGGGCAATCAGCCCCAGCATTTT. As protein: CASSLPGQPGGNQPQHF.

The genes are TRBV4-1 and TRBJ2-3; no firm D call. This CDR3 spans 13 amino acids. Germline V CDR1 and CDR2: MGHRA, YSYEKL. Trimming cost V 1 base and J 4 bases, with 6 bases left between them. The CDR3 bases are TGCGCCAGCAGCCAAGCCCCGGCAGATACGCAGTATTTT. Translated: CASSQAPADTQYF.

The chain has TRBV6-5 and TRBJ1-2; 7 positions match TRBD1. The J segment lost 0 bases and the V segment lost 4 bases, leaving 8 bases of the junction unmatched. Germline V CDR1 and CDR2: MNHEY, SVGAGI. The CDR3 spans 16 residues. CDR3 sequence: CASSFSQGTPNYGYTF. CDR3 DNA: TGTGCCAGCAGTTTCTCACAGGGGACACCTAACTATGGCTACACCTTC.

As to this clone: Other DNA sequences in this sample translate to the same CDR3. The chain couples TRBV18 to TRBJ2-3; no reliable D call. Looked up from germline, CDR1 is KGHSH and CDR2 is LQKENI. This CDR3 spans 13 amino acids. Trimming removed 6 bases from V and 1 base from J, with 8 bases in between. The chain's CDR3 is CASSPRGTDTQYF. DNA of the CDR3: TGTGCCAGCTCTCCGAGAGGCACAGATACGCAGTATTTT.

The rearrangement uses TRBV4-1 and TRBJ1-5; 9 positions match TRBD1. J was trimmed by 5 bases and V by 0 bases; bases with no gene match: 2. CDR1 is MGHRA, CDR2 YSYEKL, per germline. CDR3 length equals 15 residues. CDR3 residues: CASSQEDRGYQPQHF. DNA for the CDR3: TGCGCCAGCAGCCAAGAGGACAGGGGATATCAGCCCCAGCATTTT.

V and J are TRBV6-5 and TRBJ2-7; the D gene is possibly TRBD1 (6 bases). CDR1 and CDR2 from the germline V gene are MNHEY and SVGAGI. The CDR3 spans 16 residues. V gave up 0 bases and J gave up 3 bases, with 15 bases separating them. CDR3 amino acids: CASSYSLPQGLYEQYF. CDR3 nucleotide sequence: TGTGCCAGCAGTTACTCGCTTCCACAGGGTCTCTACGAGCAGTACTTC.

The rearrangement links TRBV4-1 to TRBJ2-3; D may be TRBD2 (5 bases). The germline V and J ends were trimmed by 1 base and 3 bases, with 14 bases remaining between them. The CDR3 runs 16 residues. Per germline, CDR1 MGHRA and CDR2 YSYEKL. CDR3 residues: CASSQVRAGGTDTQYF. CDR3 nucleotide sequence: TGCGCCAGCAGCCAAGTACGGGCAGGAGGTACAGATACGCAGTATTTT.

The chain is built from TRBV11-2 and TRBJ1-1; 7 bases are a match to TRBD1. The CDR3 loop spans 18 amino acids. CDR1 and CDR2 (germline): SGHAT, FQNNGV. Trimming at V came to 2 bases and at J to 11 bases, leaving 23 bases not matched to a gene. DNA for the CDR3: TGTGCCAGCAGCTTAAGACCCCGTACCCGGGACAGCCGTGGGGGCGCTTTCTTT. Protein: CASSLRPRTRDSRGGAFF.

The chain joins TRBV7-2 to TRBJ2-1; the D gene could be TRBD1 or TRBD2 (8 bases each). CDR3 length equals 16 residues. The ends were cut back, 2 bases at V and 8 bases at J, with 19 bases in the middle. Germline V gives CDR1 SGHTA, CDR2 FQGNSA. CDR3 amino acids: CASSLPWVAGQDEQFF. CDR3 DNA: TGTGCCAGCAGCTTACCTTGGGTAGCGGGACAGGATGAGCAGTTCTTC.

The chain recombines TRBV6-5 with TRBJ1-1; the D gene is possibly TRBD1 (6 bases). The CDR3 extends over 13 amino acids. The germline CDR1 and CDR2 sequences are MNHEY and SVGAGI. Trimming took off 2 bases at V and 5 bases at J, with 9 bases between the two ends. The CDR3 DNA reads TGTGCCAGCAGTTACGACAGGATGACTGAAGCTTTCTTT. It is translated as CASSYDRMTEAFF.

V usage is TRBV7-9 and J usage is TRBJ2-2; the D is unclear. Germline-derived CDR1 and CDR2 are SEHNR and FQNEAQ (reference sequence). Trimming shortened V by 4 bases and J by 0 bases, and 12 bases separated the two germline ends. The CDR3 has 16 residues. In DNA form, the CDR3 reads TGTGCCAGCAGCTCCTTAGAACTCGCGAACACCGGGGAGCTGTTTTTT. This translates into CASSSLELANTGELFF.

The rearrangement joins TRBV5-6 to TRBJ1-1, with D possibly TRBD1 on 6 matching bases. V lost 0 bases and J lost 3, with 9 bases in between. This CDR3 comprises 14 residues. The V gene's germline CDR1 is SGHDT and CDR2 YYEEEE. CDR3 region: CASSLGRGDTEAFF. The CDR3 bases are TGTGCCAGCAGCTTGGGTAGGGGGGACACTGAAGCTTTCTTT.

This clone is classed as medium-sized (0.01 to 0.1%). The chain employs TRBV7-8 and TRBJ1-1; TRBD1 is a possible D gene (5 bases). Germline V gene sequence: CDR1 SGHVS, CDR2 FQNEAQ. The V gene lost 1 base and the J gene lost 2 bases, with 11 bases spanning the gap. The CDR3 is made up of 15 amino acids. CDR3 sequence (DNA): TGTGCCAGCAGCTTAGGGCAGGGCTTCAACACTGAAGCTTTCTTT. It specifies CASSLGQGFNTEAFF.

The chain combines TRBV11-2 with TRBJ1-2; perhaps TRBD1 as D (6 bases). There are 17 residues in the CDR3. Trimming removed 3 bases at V and 7 bases at J, with 24 bases between. Per germline, CDR1 SGHAT and CDR2 FQNNGV. CDR3 bases: TGTGCCAGCAGCTTTTTGCCCGGGGGCAGGGGAAAAGGTGGCTACACCTTC. Residues: CASSFLPGGRGKGGYTF.

This chain links TRBV5-8 with TRBJ2-7, with D hard to call. Trimming removed 1 base from V and 6 bases from J, with 5 bases in between. Germline CDR1 is SGHTS and CDR2 is YDEGEE. The CDR3 consists of 11 residues. The CDR3 bases are TGTGCCAGCAGCTTGCGGCTCGAGCAGTACGTC. As protein: CASSLRLEQYV.